These 4 T cell receptor beta chains were sequenced from one sample in a study of cytomegalovirus exposure and HLA in healthy donors. It was with 60 Vbeta and 13 Jbeta primers that the PCR ran. Sequencing used immunoSEQ multiplex PCR; TCRdb keeps in-frame clones, though not all of them. In the table there are 100,000 to 150,000 clones, roughly four fifths of which are singletons. Sequencing was performed on PBMCs. Receptor source: a woman aged 50 to 60 in good health and CMV-seropositive.

This clone is a singleton in its sample. J is TRBJ1-6 and V is TRBV7-9, with a possible D match to TRBD1 (6 bases). There are 12 residues in the CDR3. Per the germline V gene, CDR1 is SEHNR and CDR2 is FQNEAQ (reference sequence). V lost 4 bases and J 9 bases, leaving 7 bases between the germline ends. The CDR3 loop reads CASSSTGSPLHF. CDR3 sequence (DNA): TGTGCCAGCAGCTCGACAGGTTCACCCCTCCACTTT. Looking up the rest from reference TRBV7-9 and TRBJ1-6 gives the full variable domain: DTGVSQNPRHKITKRGQNVTFRCDPISEHNRLYWYRQTLGQGPEFLTYFQNEAQLEKSRLLSDRFSAERPKGSFSTLEIQRTEQGDSAMYLCASSSTGSPLHFGNGTRLTVT.

V and J are TRBV6-5 and TRBJ2-7, with D tentatively TRBD2 (6 bases). The V gene's germline CDR1 is MNHEY and CDR2 SVGAGI. The CDR3 is 13 residues long. V lost 6 bases to trimming and J lost 5 bases, with 14 bases between them. CDR3 nucleotides: TGTGCCAGCAGCCAACGGAGGGCAGACGAGCAGTACTTC. Its translation is CASSQRRADEQYF.

This rearrangement joins TRBV9 to TRBJ2-7, with D possibly being TRBD1 (6 bases). Germline V CDR1 and CDR2: SGDLS, YYNGEE. Trimming pared 3 bases from V and 1 base from J, leaving 14 bases between. The CDR3 is made up of 15 amino acids. The CDR3 here is CASSAARTDSYEQYF. For the CDR3, the DNA is TGTGCCAGCAGCGCGGCTAGGACAGATTCCTACGAGCAGTACTTC.

The V gene is TRBV6-6, the J gene TRBJ2-2, with D possibly TRBD1 on 5 matching bases. Germline assignment: CDR1 MNHNY and CDR2 SVGAGI (reference sequence). V lost 2 bases and J lost 5, with 15 bases in between. CDR3 length: 16 amino acids. CDR3 sequence (DNA): TGTGCCAGCAGTTACCGGGCGGCAGGGCCAACCGGGGAGCTGTTTTTT. As protein: CASSYRAAGPTGELFF.